This passage covers 18 T cell receptor beta chains from one sample sequenced in a study of blood T cell repertoires in COVID-19 (dated by TCRdb to 2019 to 2021). Library preparation employed the immunoSEQ multiplex PCR assay. TCRdb carries this immuneACCESS record with in-frame sequences only. Its versions omit some clonotypes, under half of them owing to an unresolved V gene in the studies checked, with the rest unexplained. A total of around 190,000 clones appear in this sample, 65% to 90% of them only once. The top ten clones comprise about 12% of the sample. Sequenced: peripheral blood. The receptors come from a human donor in a cohort sampled during active COVID-19.

This clone occurred once. This chain links TRBV4-1 with TRBJ2-3; 12 bases line up with TRBD2. Germline CDR1 reads MGHRA; CDR2 reads YSYEKL. Germline trimming cut 0 bases from V and 7 bases from J; bases unmatched to any gene: 8. The length of the CDR3 is 17 residues. The CDR3: CASSQELLAGGQHTQYF. In DNA, the CDR3 is TGCGCCAGCAGCCAAGAGCTGCTAGCGGGAGGGCAACATACGCAGTATTTT.

This sequence joins TRBV2 and TRBJ1-2; D not certain. Germline V lookup: CDR1 SNHLY, CDR2 FYNNEI. V dropped 4 bases and J dropped 8 bases, with 14 bases sitting between them. The CDR3 has 13 residues. The CDR3 nucleotides read TGTGCCAGCAGTGCGAATCAACACCTGGGCTACACCTTC. It translates to CASSANQHLGYTF.

The rearrangement joins TRBV18 to TRBJ2-7; TRBD1 matches at 8 bases. CDR1 and CDR2 from the germline V gene are KGHSH and LQKENI. The CDR3 sequence is 14 residues long. The V and J ends lost 6 bases and 5 bases, in that order; junction bases with no gene match: 9. The CDR3, as DNA: TGTGCCAGCTCCCAAGGACAGGGAGTACACGAGCAGTACTTC. Translating gives CASSQGQGVHEQYF.

The V call is TRBV7-9, the J call TRBJ1-2, with TRBD1 matching over 7 bases. The length of the CDR3 is 15 residues. Germline-derived CDR1 and CDR2 are SEHNR and FQNEAQ (reference sequence). J lost 2 bases, V lost 0 bases, and 3 bases had no gene match. CDR3: CASSLAGGANYGYTF. The CDR3 DNA reads as TGTGCCAGCAGCTTAGCAGGGGGCGCGAACTATGGCTACACCTTC.

The chain joins TRBV21-1 to TRBJ2-2; TRBD2, the D gene given by the table, was not confirmed from the DNA. TRBV21-1 is a known pseudogene. The CDR3 is 16 amino acids. The CDR3 spells CASTLRGRLNTGELFF. As DNA, the CDR3 is TGTGCCAGCACCCTGAGAGGGCGTTTGAACACCGGGGAGCTGTTTTTT.

This chain links TRBV27 with TRBJ2-4; 9 bases agree with TRBD2. CDR1 is MNHEY, CDR2 SMNVEV, per germline (reference sequence). The V segment lost 5 bases and the J segment 0 bases; nucleotides outside the gene matches: 14. The CDR3 covers 19 residues. The CDR3 DNA sequence: TGTGCCAGCAGTCCATCAAGCGGGAGGTTTACTCTAGCCAAAAACATTCAGTACTTC. Translated: CASSPSSGRFTLAKNIQYF.

The chain joins TRBV2 to TRBJ2-2; 7 bases agree with TRBD1. The V gene's germline CDR1 is SNHLY and CDR2 FYNNEI. V dropped 7 bases and J dropped 4; count of bases not matched to a gene: 6. This CDR3 is 14 amino acids long. This CDR3 reads CASKRQGGTGELFF. In DNA, the CDR3 is TGTGCCAGCAAAAGACAGGGCGGCACCGGGGAGCTGTTTTTT.

This rearrangement joins TRBV11-2 to TRBJ1-3; the match to TRBD1 covers 12 bases. The J segment lost 9 bases and the V segment lost 3 bases, leaving 3 bases of the junction unmatched. The CDR3 sequence is 14 residues long. The V gene's germline CDR1 is SGHAT and CDR2 FQNNGV. This CDR3 is CASSLTGQGATIYF. The CDR3 DNA follows: TGTGCCAGCAGCTTGACGGGACAGGGGGCCACCATATATTTT.

J is TRBJ1-3 and V is TRBV10-3; D possibly corresponds to TRBD1 (5 bases). V lost 2 bases, J lost 3 bases, and 11 bases lay in between. The CDR3 is made up of 15 amino acids. Germline CDR1 ENHRY, CDR2 SYGVKD. The CDR3 bases are TGTGCCATCAGTGAGGGGGCTGGTGGTGGAAACACCATATATTTT. Its protein is CAISEGAGGGNTIYF.

The V and J genes are TRBV18 and TRBJ1-3, with 8 bases matching TRBD1. Unmatched junction bases numbered 4, after V lost 6 bases and J lost 3 bases. This CDR3 spans 14 amino acids. Germline lookup yields CDR1 KGHSH and CDR2 LQKENI. The CDR3 loop reads CASSQDRDGNTIYF. DNA of the CDR3: TGTGCCAGCTCCCAGGACAGGGATGGAAACACCATATATTTT.

CDR3 in amino acids: CASSLQLYEQYF. The CDR3 DNA follows: TGTGCCAGCAGCTTACAACTTTACGAGCAGTACTTC. The rearrangement joins TRBV7-9 to TRBJ2-7, with D unclear. Per germline, CDR1 SEHNR and CDR2 FQNEAQ (reference sequence). The CDR3 spans 12 residues. V dropped 2 bases and J dropped 4 bases, with 6 bases sitting between them.

The chain carries TRBV18 and TRBJ2-3; TRBD2 matches at 10 bases. The junction had 17 bases not matched to a gene; V was cut back by 0 bases and J by 5 bases. The germline CDR1 and CDR2 sequences are KGHSH and LQKENI. The CDR3 is 20 amino acids. The CDR3 here is CASSPPVIAGGNWIRDTQYF. CDR3 coding DNA: TGTGCCAGCTCACCACCGGTTATAGCGGGAGGTAACTGGATTCGAGATACGCAGTATTTT.

This clone appeared once. This chain links TRBV21-1 with TRBJ2-3; the table's D call TRBD2 went unverified against the DNA. TRBV21-1 is a pseudogene. The CDR3 contains 14 residues. The CDR3 loop is CASTGWSRTDTQYF. The CDR3 DNA reads as TGTGCCAGCACGGGTTGGAGTCGAACGGATACGCAGTATTTT.

As to this clone: Mismatch with germline at one junction end may stem from a read error. The chain carries TRBV7-7 and TRBJ2-2; TRBD2 matches at 11 bases. From germline, CDR1 is SSHAT and CDR2 FNYEAQ (reference sequence). There are 15 residues in the CDR3. This CDR3 reads CASSPGTSGTGELFF. The CDR3 nucleotides are TGTGCTAGCAGCCCTGGGACTAGCGGCACCGGGGAGCTGTTTTTT.

This clone was picked up many times. The V gene is TRBV5-1, the J gene TRBJ1-2, with D possibly matching TRBD1 (6 bases). The V gene lost 0 bases and the J gene lost 6 bases, with 15 bases spanning the gap. The CDR3 totals 15 residues. Germline V lookup: CDR1 SGHRS, CDR2 YFSETQ. CDR3 bases: TGCGCCAGCAGCTTGGGCAGGGGCCCCCTCCATGGCTACACCTTC. This encodes CASSLGRGPLHGYTF. Looking up the rest from reference TRBV5-1 and TRBJ1-2 gives the full variable domain: KAGVTQTPRYLIKTRGQQVTLSCSPISGHRSVSWYQQTPGQGLQFLFEYFSETQRNKGNFPGRFSGRQFSNSRSEMNVSTLELGDSALYLCASSLGRGPLHGYTFGSGTRLTVV.

The V call is TRBV28, the J call TRBJ2-7, with D possibly being TRBD2 (6 bases). The CDR3 sequence is 17 residues long. Trimming removed 3 bases from V and 3 bases from J, with 21 bases in between. Germline-derived CDR1 and CDR2 are MDHEN and SYDVKM. The CDR3 loop reads CASSFVLDLAGRYEQYF. CDR3 nucleotides: TGTGCCAGCAGTTTTGTTCTTGATTTGGCGGGACGCTACGAGCAGTACTTC.

The chain is built from TRBV5-1 and TRBJ2-1; D remains ambiguous. Trimming cost V 0 bases and J 6 bases, with 16 bases left between them. The CDR3 loop spans 16 amino acids. Per germline, CDR1 SGHRS and CDR2 YFSETQ. In DNA, the CDR3 is TGCGCCAGCAGCTTGGGACCAGAGGAAGTTGGCAATGAGCAGTTCTTC. Its protein product is CASSLGPEEVGNEQFF.

The chain is built from TRBV5-1 and TRBJ1-6; 7 nucleotides align to TRBD1. CDR3 length: 16 residues. Trimming at V came to 3 bases and at J to 4 bases, leaving 7 bases not matched to a gene. Germline V CDR1 and CDR2: SGHRS, YFSETQ. DNA of the CDR3: TGCGCCAGCAGCTCGGGACAGTCTTCGTATAATTCACCCCTCCACTTT. Residues: CASSSGQSSYNSPLHF.